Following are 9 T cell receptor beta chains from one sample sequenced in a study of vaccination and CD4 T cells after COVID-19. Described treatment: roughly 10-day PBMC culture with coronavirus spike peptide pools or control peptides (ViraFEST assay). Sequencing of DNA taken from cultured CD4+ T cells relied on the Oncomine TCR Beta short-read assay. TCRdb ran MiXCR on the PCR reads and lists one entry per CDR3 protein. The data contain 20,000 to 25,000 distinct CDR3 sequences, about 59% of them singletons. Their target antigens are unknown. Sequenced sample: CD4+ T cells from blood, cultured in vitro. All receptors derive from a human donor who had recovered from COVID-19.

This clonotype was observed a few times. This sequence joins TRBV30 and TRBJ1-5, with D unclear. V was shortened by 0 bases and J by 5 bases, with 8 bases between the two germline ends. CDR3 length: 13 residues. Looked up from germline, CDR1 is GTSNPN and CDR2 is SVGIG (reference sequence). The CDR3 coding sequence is TGTGCCTGGAGTGTCCGTGGGGATCAGCCCCAGCATTTT. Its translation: CAWSVRGDQPQHF.

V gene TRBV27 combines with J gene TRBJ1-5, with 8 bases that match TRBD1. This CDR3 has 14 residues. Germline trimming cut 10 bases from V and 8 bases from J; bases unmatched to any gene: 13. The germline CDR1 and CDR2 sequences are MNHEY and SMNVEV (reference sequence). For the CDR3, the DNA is TGTGCCACCCGTGGACAGGGTTCAGCGGAGCCCCAGCATTTT. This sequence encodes CATRGQGSAEPQHF.

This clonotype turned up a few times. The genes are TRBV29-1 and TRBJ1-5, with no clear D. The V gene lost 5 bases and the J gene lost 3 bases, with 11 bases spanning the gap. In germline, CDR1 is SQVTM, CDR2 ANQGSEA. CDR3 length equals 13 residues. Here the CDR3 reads CSVQTAPNQPQHF. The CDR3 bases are TGCAGCGTTCAGACCGCTCCCAATCAGCCCCAGCATTTT. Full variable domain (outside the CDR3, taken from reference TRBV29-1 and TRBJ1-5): SAVISQKPSRDICQRGTSLTIQCQVDSQVTMMFWYRQQPGQSLTLIATANQGSEATYESGFVIDKFPISRPNLTFSTLTVSNMSPEDSSIYLCSVQTAPNQPQHFGDGTRLSIL.

In DNA form, the CDR3 reads TGTGCCAGCAGAAAAACTGCGGGACAGGGGGCGCGAATGCAAGCTTTCTTT. It yields the protein CASRKTAGQGARMQAFF. V usage is TRBV6-1 and J usage is TRBJ1-1; 12 positions agree with TRBD1. V was pared by 6 bases and J by 9 bases, with 17 bases of the junction left unmatched. The CDR3 totals 17 residues. Germline CDR1 reads MNHNS; CDR2 reads SASEGT.

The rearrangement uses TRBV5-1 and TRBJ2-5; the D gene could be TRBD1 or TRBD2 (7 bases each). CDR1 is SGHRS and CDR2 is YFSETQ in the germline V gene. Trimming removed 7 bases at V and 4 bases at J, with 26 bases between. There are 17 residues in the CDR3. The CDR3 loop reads CASWEGAGVFSRETQYF. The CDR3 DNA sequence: TGCGCCAGCTGGGAGGGGGCTGGAGTGTTTAGTAGAGAGACCCAGTACTTC.

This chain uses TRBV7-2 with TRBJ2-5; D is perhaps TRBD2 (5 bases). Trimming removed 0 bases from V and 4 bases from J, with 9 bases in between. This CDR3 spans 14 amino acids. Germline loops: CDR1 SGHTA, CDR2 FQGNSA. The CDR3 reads CASSLAIEGETQYF. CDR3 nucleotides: TGTGCCAGCAGCTTAGCGATCGAGGGAGAGACCCAGTACTTC.

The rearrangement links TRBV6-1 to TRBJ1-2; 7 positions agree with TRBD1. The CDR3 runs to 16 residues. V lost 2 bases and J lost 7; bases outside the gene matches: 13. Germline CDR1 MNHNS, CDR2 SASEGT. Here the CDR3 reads CASSEPVGRGPIGYTF. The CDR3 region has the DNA TGTGCCAGCAGTGAACCCGTTGGGAGGGGGCCAATTGGCTACACCTTC.

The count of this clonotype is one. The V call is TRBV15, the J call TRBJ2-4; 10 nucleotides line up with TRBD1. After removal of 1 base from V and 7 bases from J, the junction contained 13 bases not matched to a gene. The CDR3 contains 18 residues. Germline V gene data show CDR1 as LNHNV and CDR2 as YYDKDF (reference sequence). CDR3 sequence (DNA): TGTGCCACCAGCAGAGTCCCCGGGACAGGGGTTTTCGGGAACATTCAGTACTTC. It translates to CATSRVPGTGVFGNIQYF.

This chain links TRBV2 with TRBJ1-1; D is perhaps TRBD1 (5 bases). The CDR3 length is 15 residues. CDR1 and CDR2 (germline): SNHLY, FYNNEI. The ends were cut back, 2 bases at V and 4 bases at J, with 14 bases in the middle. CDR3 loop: CASSEMGVRGTEAFF. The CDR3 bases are TGTGCCAGCAGTGAAATGGGGGTAAGAGGCACTGAAGCTTTCTTT.